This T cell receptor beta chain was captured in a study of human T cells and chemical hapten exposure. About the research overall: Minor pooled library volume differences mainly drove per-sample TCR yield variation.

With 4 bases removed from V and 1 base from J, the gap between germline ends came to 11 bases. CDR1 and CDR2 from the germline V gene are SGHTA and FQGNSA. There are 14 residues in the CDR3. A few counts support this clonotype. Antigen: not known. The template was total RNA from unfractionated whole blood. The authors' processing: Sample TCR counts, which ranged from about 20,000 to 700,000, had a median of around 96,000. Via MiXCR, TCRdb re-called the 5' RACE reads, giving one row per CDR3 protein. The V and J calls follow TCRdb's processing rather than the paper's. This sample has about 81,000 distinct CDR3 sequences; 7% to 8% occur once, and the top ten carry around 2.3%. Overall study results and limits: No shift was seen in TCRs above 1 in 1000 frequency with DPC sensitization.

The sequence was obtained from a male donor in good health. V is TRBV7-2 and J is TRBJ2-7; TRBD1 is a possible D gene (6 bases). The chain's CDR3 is CASSSNRASYEQYF. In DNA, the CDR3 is TGTGCCAGCAGCTCCAACAGGGCGTCCTACGAGCAGTACTTC.